One and the same sample provided the 22 T cell receptor beta chains below, sequenced in a study of OX40 agonist ivuxolimab in advanced cancers. Data came from immunoSEQ multiplex PCR; TCRdb stores just in-frame clones and leaves some out. This sample has 65,000 to 80,000 clones, with around 86% found just once. Here the sequenced sample was CD4+ or CD8+ T cells sorted from blood, taken in a trial of the OX40 agonist ivuxolimab. These receptors came from an adult with an advanced solid tumor such as melanoma, head and neck, liver or kidney cancer.

CDR3 sequence (DNA): TGTGCCAGTAGTAACGACAAGGGCGCAAAGACCCAGTACTTC. Its protein product is CASSNDKGAKTQYF. J is TRBJ2-5 and V is TRBV19; D remains ambiguous. Germline V CDR1 and CDR2: LNHDA, SQIVND (reference sequence). This CDR3 region has 14 residues. V gave up 4 bases and J gave up 6 bases, with 15 bases separating them.

V gene TRBV11-3 combines with J gene TRBJ2-7, with 11 bases matching TRBD1. This CDR3 region has 15 residues. Germline values: CDR1 SGHNT, CDR2 YENEEA. With 4 bases clipped from V and 6 bases from J, the junction kept 8 bases outside the gene matches. The CDR3 loop reads CASSSFGQGASEQYF. The CDR3 DNA reads TGTGCCAGCAGCTCGTTCGGACAGGGGGCGTCCGAGCAGTACTTC. The full variable domain, with the rest looked up from reference TRBV11-3 and TRBJ2-7, is EAGVVQSPRYKIIEKKQPVAFWCNPISGHNTLYWYLQNLGQGPELLIRYENEEAVDDSQLPKDRFSAERLKGVDSTLKIQPAELGDSAVYLCASSSFGQGASEQYFGPGTRLTVT.

This sequence joins TRBV19 and TRBJ2-7, with D possibly matching TRBD2 (5 bases). V lost 3 bases to trimming and J lost 2 bases, with 11 bases between them. The CDR3 has 14 residues. Germline V gives CDR1 LNHDA, CDR2 SQIVND (reference sequence). The DNA of the CDR3 is TGTGCCAGTAGTATTTCCAGGACTCCCTACGAGCAGTACTTC. It yields the protein CASSISRTPYEQYF. The full variable domain, completed using reference TRBV19 and TRBJ2-7, is DGGITQSPKYLFRKEGQNVTLSCEQNLNHDAMYWYRQDPGQGLRLIYYSQIVNDFQKGDIAEGYSVSREKKESFPLTVTSAQKNPTAFYLCASSISRTPYEQYFGPGTRLTVT.

This clone appeared a few times. The V gene is TRBV27, the J gene TRBJ1-4; maybe TRBD1 (5 bases). CDR1 is MNHEY and CDR2 is SMNVEV in the germline V gene (reference sequence). Trimming took 7 bases from V and 0 from J, leaving 21 bases between them. The CDR3 is 18 residues long. The chain's CDR3 is CASKVASTGAATNEKLFF. DNA of the CDR3: TGTGCCAGCAAGGTGGCCTCTACAGGCGCAGCAACTAATGAAAAACTGTTTTTT. The variable domain in full, completed from reference TRBV27 and TRBJ1-4, reads EAQVTQNPRYLITVTGKKLTVTCSQNMNHEYMSWYRQDPGLGLRQIYYSMNVEVTDKGDVPEGYKVSRKEKRNFPLILESPSPNQTSLYFCASKVASTGAATNEKLFFGSGTQLSVL.

The gene calls are TRBV19 and TRBJ2-3; 7 nucleotides match TRBD1. Germline CDR1 is LNHDA and CDR2 is SQIVND (reference sequence). The CDR3 is made up of 14 amino acids. Trimming at V came to 4 bases and at J to 4 bases, leaving 5 bases not matched to a gene. CDR3 DNA: TGTGCCAGTAGTACTACAGGGGCCCCAGATACGCAGTATTTT. Its translation is CASSTTGAPDTQYF.

This rearrangement joins TRBV6-5 to TRBJ1-2; the D gene is possibly TRBD1 (6 bases). Trimming removed 5 bases at V and 11 bases at J, with 21 bases between. Germline CDR1 is MNHEY and CDR2 is SVGAGI. The length of the CDR3 is 14 residues. In nucleotides, the CDR3 is TGTGCCAGCAGTGTAGGGGGGAGGTTATTTGGATACACCTTC. This translates into CASSVGGRLFGYTF.

This chain uses TRBV28 with TRBJ1-3; D not resolved. CDR3 length equals 15 residues. Trimming pared 5 bases from V and 4 bases from J, leaving 15 bases between. Looked up from germline, CDR1 is MDHEN and CDR2 is SYDVKM. The CDR3 sequence: CASSPPSGPGNTIYF. The DNA of the CDR3 is TGTGCCAGCAGTCCCCCGTCCGGGCCAGGAAACACCATATATTTT.

The CDR3 spells CASSRDRGKGGYTF. In nucleotides, the CDR3 is TGTGCCAGCAGCCGGGACAGGGGGAAAGGAGGCTACACCTTC. The chain joins TRBV6-5 to TRBJ1-2, with TRBD1 identical over 11 bases. CDR1 is MNHEY, CDR2 SVGAGI, per germline. After removal of 6 bases from V and 8 bases from J, the junction contained 8 bases not matched to a gene. The CDR3 sequence is 14 residues long.

This rearrangement joins TRBV9 to TRBJ2-5; 8 bases align to TRBD1. The CDR3 sequence is 15 residues long. J was trimmed by 4 bases and V by 5 bases; bases with no gene match: 10. Germline V gene data show CDR1 as SGDLS and CDR2 as YYNGEE. CDR3 bases: TGTGCCAGCAGTCGACAGGGGAACGTGCGAGAGACCCAGTACTTC. Translated, it gives CASSRQGNVRETQYF.

This clone was seen just once. V is TRBV5-5 and J is TRBJ1-3; D gene unclear. The CDR3 is made up of 15 amino acids. V was pared by 0 bases and J by 6 bases, with 13 bases between. From germline, CDR1 is SGHKS and CDR2 YYEKEE (reference sequence). The CDR3 is CASSLVQSPVNTIYF. The DNA for the CDR3 is TGTGCCAGCAGCTTGGTTCAGTCCCCGGTAAACACCATATATTTT.

The chain links TRBV28 to TRBJ2-6; no clear D gene. The CDR3 spans 14 residues. Germline CDR1 MDHEN, CDR2 SYDVKM. With 4 bases removed from V and 0 bases from J, the gap between germline ends came to 4 bases. The CDR3 DNA sequence: TGTGCCAGCAGTTCCACCTCTGGGGCCAACGTCCTGACTTTC. Translation gives CASSSTSGANVLTF.

The gene calls are TRBV15 and TRBJ2-7; D may be TRBD2 (6 bases). Germline V lookup: CDR1 LNHNV, CDR2 YYDKDF (reference sequence). Deletions cut 5 bases from V and 9 bases from J, with 20 bases between. The CDR3 runs to 14 residues. CDR3 nucleotides: TGTGCCACCAGCGGGGGGACTCCGCCAAATGTGCAGTACTTC. Amino acids: CATSGGTPPNVQYF. Drawing the rest from reference TRBV15 and TRBJ2-7, the complete variable domain is DAMVIQNPRYQVTQFGKPVTLSCSQTLNHNVMYWYQQKSSQAPKLLFHYYDKDFNNEADTPDNFQSRRPNTSFCFLDIRSPGLGDTAMYLCATSGGTPPNVQYFGPGTRLTVT.

V and J are TRBV11-2 and TRBJ2-7; TRBD1 matches at 8 bases. After removal of 1 base from V and 1 base from J, the junction contained 6 bases not matched to a gene. From germline, CDR1 is SGHAT and CDR2 FQNNGV. CDR3 size: 16 residues. This chain's CDR3 is CASSLVAGTGSYEQYF. The DNA of the CDR3 is TGTGCCAGCAGCTTAGTAGCCGGGACAGGATCCTACGAGCAGTACTTC.

The rearrangement uses TRBV19 and TRBJ2-3; 16 nucleotides agree with TRBD2. J gave up 4 bases and V 6 bases, and 7 bases lay outside the gene matches. In germline, CDR1 is LNHDA, CDR2 SQIVND (reference sequence). The length of the CDR3 is 17 residues. The CDR3 nucleotides read TGTGCCAGTAGCCGGGGACTAGCGGGAGGGTTACCAGATACGCAGTATTTT. This gives the protein CASSRGLAGGLPDTQYF.

The rearrangement joins TRBV7-6 to TRBJ2-6; D possibly corresponds to TRBD1 (5 bases). The CDR3 sequence is 16 residues long. V was trimmed by 5 bases and J by 1 base, leaving 12 bases between them. The germline V gene has CDR1 SGHVS and CDR2 FNYEAQ. The DNA for the CDR3 is TGTGCCAGCAGCCAGATGGCAGGGTCTGGGGCCAACGTCCTGACTTTC. Protein product: CASSQMAGSGANVLTF.

The genes are TRBV5-1 and TRBJ1-1; D unclear. The CDR3 runs 15 residues. V lost 1 base and J lost 0, with 10 bases in between. Looked up from germline, CDR1 is SGHRS and CDR2 is YFSETQ. CDR3 loop: CASSLRLGMNTEAFF. The CDR3 DNA reads as TGCGCCAGCAGCTTGCGTCTGGGTATGAACACTGAAGCTTTCTTT.

The DNA of the CDR3 is TGTGCCAGCAGCTCACAGGCGGAAGCTTTCTTT. Its protein is CASSSQAEAFF. The chain uses TRBV14 and TRBJ1-1; D perhaps matches TRBD1 (5 bases). Trimming took 5 bases from V and 8 from J, leaving 9 bases between them. The CDR3 sequence is 11 residues long. The germline CDR1 and CDR2 sequences are SGHDN and FVKESK.

The chain joins TRBV6-1 to TRBJ1-2, with D possibly matching TRBD1 (6 bases). The V and J ends lost 3 bases and 3 bases respectively, with 20 bases between them. The CDR3 is 17 amino acids. The germline CDR1 and CDR2 sequences are MNHNS and SASEGT. The CDR3 reads CASSDYIVRTDHYGYTF. The DNA of the CDR3 is TGTGCCAGCAGTGACTACATAGTGAGGACAGACCACTATGGCTACACCTTC.

This clone was seen only once. The chain combines TRBV7-9 with TRBJ1-2; D not certain. V dropped 5 bases and J dropped 8 bases, with 6 bases sitting between them. The CDR3 has 10 amino acids. Germline lookup yields CDR1 SEHNR and CDR2 FQNEAQ (reference sequence). The CDR3 sequence is CASSPEGYTF. CDR3 sequence (DNA): TGTGCCAGCAGCCCTGAAGGCTACACCTTC.

For the CDR3, the DNA is TGTGCCAGCAGCTTAGGAAGCATCGGGGGGCATGAGCAGTTCTTC. This encodes CASSLGSIGGHEQFF. The genes are TRBV11-3 and TRBJ2-1, with D possibly matching TRBD2 (7 bases). V was cut by 1 base and J by 8 bases, with 15 bases left in between. The CDR3 runs to 15 residues. Germline CDR1 is SGHNT and CDR2 is YENEEA.

The chain uses TRBV19 and TRBJ1-1, with D hard to call. In germline, CDR1 is LNHDA, CDR2 SQIVND (reference sequence). The CDR3 runs to 13 residues. Trimming took off 5 bases at V and 3 bases at J, with 10 bases between the two ends. The CDR3 loop is CASSSVSHTEAFF. In DNA, the CDR3 is TGTGCCAGTAGTTCAGTGTCCCACACTGAAGCTTTCTTT.

This chain connects TRBV25-1 to TRBJ2-7; 8 bases are a match to TRBD2. With 2 bases clipped from V and 0 bases from J, the junction kept 3 bases outside the gene matches. Germline CDR1 and CDR2: MGHDK and SYGVNS. The CDR3 covers 15 residues. CDR3 amino acids: CASSEGSGSSYEQYF. CDR3 coding DNA: TGTGCCAGCAGTGAAGGAAGCGGGAGCTCCTACGAGCAGTACTTC.